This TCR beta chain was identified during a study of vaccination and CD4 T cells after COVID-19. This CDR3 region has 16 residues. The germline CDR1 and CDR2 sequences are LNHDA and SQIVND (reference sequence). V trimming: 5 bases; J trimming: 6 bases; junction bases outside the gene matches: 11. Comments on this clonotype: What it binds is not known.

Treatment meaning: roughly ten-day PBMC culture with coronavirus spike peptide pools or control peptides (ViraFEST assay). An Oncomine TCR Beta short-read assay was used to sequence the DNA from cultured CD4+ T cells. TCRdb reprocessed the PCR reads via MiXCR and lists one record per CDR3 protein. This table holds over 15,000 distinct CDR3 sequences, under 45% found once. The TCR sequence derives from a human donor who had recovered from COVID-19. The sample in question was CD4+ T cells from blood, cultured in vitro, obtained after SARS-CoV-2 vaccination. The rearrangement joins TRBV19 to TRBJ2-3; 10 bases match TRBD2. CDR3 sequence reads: CASSELAGAVADTQYF. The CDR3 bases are TGTGCCAGTAGTGAGCTAGCGGGAGCTGTAGCGGATACGCAGTATTTT.